The clone carrying this T cell receptor beta chain has a single count. Here immunoSEQ multiplex PCR was the method, and the copy in TCRdb shows in-frame clones only, minus some. The sample carries about 97,000 clones, more than 70% recorded once. CDR1 and CDR2 (germline): KGHSH, LQKENI. V was trimmed by 6 bases and J by 5 bases, leaving 16 bases between them. This CDR3 comprises 15 residues. The sample comes from a study of T cell responses to AZD1222 COVID-19 vaccine. The sequencing used peripheral blood, collected on day 0 of AZD1222 vaccination. The chain joins TRBV18 to TRBJ2-2; D possibly corresponds to TRBD1 (5 bases). The receptor comes from an adult in good health. The CDR3 region has the DNA TGTGCCAGCTCGCCATACAAATCAGGGACCGGGGAGCTGTTTTTT. This gives the protein CASSPYKSGTGELFF.